This T cell receptor (beta chain) is drawn from a study of shared clonotypes between healthy human individuals (dated by TCRdb to 2019 to 2021). Notes on the research overall: Three men and a couple of women, aged 18 to 49 years, made up the cohort. Leukapheresis yielded between about 0.9 and 9 billion PBMCs per donor. To increase sequencing depth and limit assay-specific biases, different laboratories used diverse techniques to prepare libraries and sequence TCR repertoires. To estimate repertoire size and how much clonotype sharing occurs between individuals, the study deeply sequenced the blood TCR repertoires of roughly 5 healthy adults. Per donor, three plates each were used for CD4 naive and CD4 memory, two for CD8 naive, and one for CD8 memory. Overall results and qualifications from the work: Pairwise subsampling led to the expectation that sequencing depth would affect the degree of clonotype sharing among donors. Estimated clonotype richness was generally larger for naive than for memory subsets. Incomplete sequencing was indicated by rarefaction of sorted-subset datasets, despite the large sequencing depth. Because the study included only a small number of donors, the genetic and exposure-history diversity represented was limited. Sharing across several donors was observed for 4.5% to 6.5% of naive CD4, 3.5% of naive CD8, over 2% of memory CD4, and roughly 0.4% of memory CD8 clonotypes. Sampling was restricted to blood, and TCR repertoires in tissues likely differ from the TCR repertoires found in blood. Compared with non-shared clonotypes, clonotypes shared by all four sorted-subset donors had higher generation probabilities.

Using the deep immunoSEQ assay, multiplex PCR amplified TCR CDR3 regions from genomic DNA. Extracted genomic DNA from each cell subset was spread evenly across all wells of several immunoSEQ 96-well plates, with each plate serving as a replicate. For sorted subsets, approximately 200 ng of genomic DNA, equivalent to 30,000 or so T cell genomes, went into each replicate PCR. Purified libraries were measured with a Qubit 3.0 fluorometer, size-checked on a Bioanalyzer 2100, and measured again with the KAPA Library Quantification kit. Every immunoSEQ 96-well plate was sequenced on a dedicated single-read 150-cycle Illumina NextSeq 550 flow cell. The authors' analysis ran thus. Because only junctional sequences without quality scores were contained in the immunoSEQ output, filtering matching that applied to full-length reads could not be performed. Sequences were annotated with PyIR, a Python wrapper for IgBLAST v1.9, using IMGT germline references to assign V/J genes and CDR3. Reads were removed for weak V/J assignments (E-value above 1e-6), missing CDR3, stop codons, out-of-frame junctions, or ambiguous translated residues. V3J clonotypes were defined by identical inferred V gene, J gene, and CDR3 amino acid sequence. Percentage overlap between repertoires was calculated by dividing the number of shared unique clonotypes by the size of the smaller repertoire. RTK rarefaction, the Chao1 estimator, and Recon v2.1 estimates of unobserved clonotypes were used to assess repertoire richness. Generation probabilities were computed with OLGA for all TCRbeta clonotypes obtained by the gDNA method from a handful of donors. TCRdb carries this immuneACCESS record with in-frame sequences only. Its versions omit some clonotypes, under half of them owing to an unresolved V gene in the studies checked, with the rest unexplained. For V, J and clone size, that table is used; D and trimming come from the DNA. In all, the sample holds about 2.2 million clones, and 85% to 95% of those were seen once. The ten largest clonotypes hold more than 1.5% of the sample.

CD8 naive samples were CD45RO-negative cells positively selected for CCR7, giving a CD45RA+CCR7+ population that excluded TemRA cells. Healthy HIV-negative adults with no recently reported acute infections or vaccinations were included as donors. All donors were Caucasian adults living in Nashville, Tennessee, USA. Blood was collected by leukapheresis, and PBMCs were isolated by Ficoll-Histopaque density gradient centrifugation and then cryopreserved in liquid nitrogen vapor phase. Analytical flow cytometry was used to check the purity and quantity of each magnetically sorted T cell population. From each sorted fraction, genomic DNA was isolated and quantified by UV absorbance on a Nanodrop 2000c. CDR3 length: 16 amino acids, cysteine to phenylalanine. The read is trimmed to its CDR3 DNA, 48 bases read in frame from base 1. About this clone: No antigen is known for it. No per-base quality is available; no much larger clone lies one base away.

This clonotype was obtained from a young man in good health. Some clones in this sample may be carry-over from other donors' samples. Sequencing was carried out using naive CD8+ T cells from PBMCs. The cell subset or site label, read with the paper, signifies: CD45RA+CCR7+. The rearranged chain carries TRBV21-1 and TRBJ2-7; no check of the table's D call, TRBD2, against the DNA was made. TRBV21-1 is shown as a pseudogene. The CDR3 here reads CASRKGGLIIPYEQYF. The nucleotide sequence is given as TGTGCCAGCAGAAAAGGAGGCCTGATTATACCCTACGAGCAGTACTTC.